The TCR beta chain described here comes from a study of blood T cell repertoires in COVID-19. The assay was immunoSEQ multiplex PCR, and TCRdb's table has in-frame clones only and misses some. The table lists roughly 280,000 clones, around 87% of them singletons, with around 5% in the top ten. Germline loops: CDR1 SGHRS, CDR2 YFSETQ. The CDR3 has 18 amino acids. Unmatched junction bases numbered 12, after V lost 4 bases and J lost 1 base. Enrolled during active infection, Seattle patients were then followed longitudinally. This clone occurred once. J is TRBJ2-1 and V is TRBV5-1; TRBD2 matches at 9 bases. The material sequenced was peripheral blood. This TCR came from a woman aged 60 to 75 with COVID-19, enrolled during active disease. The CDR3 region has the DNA TGCGCCAGCAGCCCACTAGCGGGCGGGCCGTTTTCCTACAATGAGCAGTTCTTC. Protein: CASSPLAGGPFSYNEQFF.